The 11 T cell receptor beta chains below all came from one sample that was sequenced in a study of T cell responses to AZD1222 COVID-19 vaccine (dated by TCRdb to the early 2020s). Libraries were made using the immunoSEQ multiplex PCR assay. Drawn from immuneACCESS, this table holds only the in-frame rearrangements with V and J called that TCRdb kept. Clones are partly lost; checked studies trace under half to an unresolved V gene and leave the rest unexplained. This sample gives 90,000 to 110,000 clones in total; about 88% of them show up just once. Roughly two fifths of the sample is in the top ten clones. Interpreted using the paper, the time point label stands for: about 28 days (+/-7) after the second vaccine dose. The specimen was peripheral blood, collected 28 days after the second AZD1222 dose. The source of these receptors is an adult who received the AZD1222 COVID-19 vaccine.

The gene calls are TRBV27 and TRBJ2-7; 9 bases align to TRBD1. This CDR3 has 15 amino acids. Germline-derived CDR1 and CDR2 are MNHEY and SMNVEV (reference sequence). The junction had 12 bases not matched to a gene; V was cut back by 6 bases and J by 6 bases. The CDR3 DNA reads as TGTGCCAGCAGAAGGCCCGGGACAGGGTCCGGCGAGCAGTACTTC. As protein: CASRRPGTGSGEQYF.

The chain employs TRBV6-5 and TRBJ1-4; D not resolved. Trimming pared 0 bases from V and 3 bases from J, leaving 8 bases between. CDR1 and CDR2 from the germline V gene are MNHEY and SVGAGI. This CDR3 is 15 amino acids long. The CDR3 bases are TGTGCCAGCAGTTACTCGAGGAGACCTAATGAAAAACTGTTTTTT. Translating gives CASSYSRRPNEKLFF.

This clone was seen a handful of times. The rearrangement uses TRBV28 and TRBJ1-4; 8 positions match TRBD1. From germline, CDR1 is MDHEN and CDR2 SYDVKM. V lost 5 bases to trimming and J lost 6 bases; unmatched junction nucleotides: 8. The CDR3 is 15 amino acids. The CDR3 is CASSPPGQGHEKLFF. The CDR3 DNA reads TGTGCCAGCAGTCCCCCTGGACAGGGCCATGAAAAACTGTTTTTT.

V gene TRBV19 combines with J gene TRBJ1-6; the D is unclear. The CDR3 is 13 residues long. V lost 4 bases and J 7 bases, leaving 8 bases between the germline ends. The V gene's germline CDR1 is LNHDA and CDR2 SQIVND (reference sequence). The CDR3, as DNA: TGTGCCAGTAGTACCCTCCAGAATTCACCCCTCCACTTT. This gives the protein CASSTLQNSPLHF.

This sequence joins TRBV29-1 and TRBJ2-2, with D perhaps matching TRBD1 (8 bases). Germline V CDR1 and CDR2: SQVTM, ANQGSEA. V was pared by 4 bases and J by 5 bases, with 20 bases between. This CDR3 has 16 amino acids. CDR3 DNA: TGCAGCGTTGTTTGGGGCGGACAGGGAGGGACCGGGGAGCTGTTTTTT. This encodes CSVVWGGQGGTGELFF.

This chain links TRBV7-2 with TRBJ1-2, with D perhaps TRBD1 (6 bases). V was cut by 4 bases and J by 8 bases, with 23 bases left in between. Germline CDR1 SGHTA, CDR2 FQGNSA. The length of the CDR3 is 16 residues. CDR3 residues: CASSSLRGGKGEGYTF. The CDR3 nucleotides read TGTGCCAGCAGCTCCCTAAGGGGGGGAAAAGGGGAAGGCTACACCTTC.

The V gene is TRBV7-2, the J gene TRBJ2-1; 14 bases line up with TRBD2. In germline, CDR1 is SGHTA, CDR2 FQGNSA. The CDR3 consists of 17 residues. V lost 3 bases to trimming and J lost 4 bases; unmatched junction nucleotides: 5. Written as DNA, the CDR3 is TGTGCCAGCAGCTTCCGACTAGCGGGAGGGCCGTACAATGAGCAGTTCTTC. Residues: CASSFRLAGGPYNEQFF.

CDR3 region: CASSSGQGNYEQYF. Here the CDR3 DNA reads TGTGCCAGCAGCTCGGGACAGGGGAACTACGAGCAGTACTTC. The rearrangement uses TRBV7-9 and TRBJ2-7; 10 bases line up with TRBD1. Unmatched junction bases numbered 3, after V lost 4 bases and J lost 3 bases. Germline values: CDR1 SEHNR, CDR2 FQNEAQ (reference sequence). The CDR3 consists of 14 residues.

The chain links TRBV28 to TRBJ1-4; TRBD1 agrees at 9 bases. The ends lost 3 bases at V and 6 bases at J; junction bases unmatched: 5. In germline, CDR1 is MDHEN, CDR2 SYDVKM. The CDR3 loop spans 15 amino acids. The CDR3 here is CASSLGGTGHEKLFF. The CDR3 nucleotides are TGTGCCAGCAGTTTGGGGGGGACAGGGCATGAAAAACTGTTTTTT.

The rearrangement links TRBV5-4 to TRBJ1-6, with D tentatively TRBD1 (6 bases). This CDR3 has 14 residues. In germline, CDR1 is SGHNT, CDR2 YYREEE (reference sequence). V dropped 1 base and J dropped 13 bases, with 15 bases sitting between them. CDR3 in amino acids: CASSLWGGGGPLHF. For the CDR3, the DNA is TGTGCCAGCAGCTTGTGGGGGGGCGGAGGGCCCCTCCACTTT.

As regards this clone: The same CDR3 can be traced to other DNA sequences in this sample. This chain links TRBV29-1 with TRBJ2-3; D is ambiguous. The CDR3 loop spans 14 amino acids. Deletions cut 3 bases from V and 1 base from J, with 11 bases between. Per germline, CDR1 SQVTM and CDR2 ANQGSEA. The CDR3 nucleotides are TGCAGCGTTGACCGTGGCTTAGGCACAGATACGCAGTATTTT. Amino acids: CSVDRGLGTDTQYF.